This T cell receptor (beta chain) was identified during a study of blood T cells in healthy people across ages. Turning to this clonotype: What it binds is unknown.

V lost 0 bases and J 0 bases, leaving 8 bases between the germline ends. This CDR3 has 15 amino acids. Germline CDR1 reads LGHNA; CDR2 reads YNFKEQ. Overall study findings and caveats: Relative to aged donors, long-lived donors carried more naive CD4+ cells and displayed higher diversity.

No fewer than 6 million PBMCs went into each sample. Alongside a J-beta primer mix, a sample-barcoded 5' primer served in a second PCR lasting about 7 to 12 cycles. MiXCR, applied by TCRdb to the 5' RACE reads, yields one record per CDR3 protein. The profile shows around 990,000 distinct CDR3 sequences, 35% to 45% of them singletons. The rearrangement joins TRBV4-2 to TRBJ1-2; D gene uncertain. The receptor comes from a man aged 18 to 30 in good health. The specimen was blood. The CDR3 DNA sequence: TGTGCCAGCAGCCAAGATACCGGGGCTAACTATGGCTACACCTTC. Translation: CASSQDTGANYGYTF.